The rows below give T cell receptor beta chains drawn from one sample of a study of human T cells and chemical hapten exposure. TCRdb processed the RACE reads anew with MiXCR; each CDR3 protein has one entry. The sample includes 35,000 to 50,000 distinct CDR3 sequences, around 11% of them seen just once. The sequencing here drew on whole blood, taken in connection with sensitization to the hapten diphenylcyclopropenone (DPC). Receptors originate from a woman aged 25 to 39 with alopecia areata. Some clones in this sample may be carry-over from other donors' samples. Both conserved end residues are part of each CDR3. Each record gives: J gene, V gene, clone size, D gene, CDR3 DNA, CDR3 protein. The D gene is left open where the match is weak. Size tells how often a clone was seen (once, few, many) or the class of an expanded clone, and some rows leave it out.

J: TRBJ2-3
V: TRBV6-5
size: -
D: -
DNA: TGTGCCAGCAGCCAGGACCCGGAGAAGGATACGCAGTATTTT
CDR3: CASSQDPEKDTQYF

J: TRBJ2-2
V: TRBV4-2
size: -
D: TRBD2
DNA: TGTGCCAGCAGCCCCCCGGGGGGGCCGAACACCGGGGAGCTGTTTTTT
CDR3: CASSPPGGPNTGELFF

J: TRBJ2-1
V: TRBV29-1
size: many
D: TRBD1
DNA: TGCAGCGTTGGCCTGGGTGGGACAGGAGAGCAGTTCTTC
CDR3: CSVGLGGTGEQFF

J: TRBJ2-7
V: TRBV3-1
size: -
D: -
DNA: TGTGCCAGCAGCCATAACCCGGATCCTGCACGGGAGCAGTACTTC
CDR3: CASSHNPDPAREQYF

J: TRBJ1-5
V: TRBV19
size: few
D: TRBD1
DNA: TGTGCCAGTAACCACCCAGGGGGCTCACCATCCCAGCATTTT
CDR3: CASNHPGGSPSQHF

J: TRBJ2-1
V: TRBV18
size: many
D: -
DNA: TGTGCCAGCTCCCCACAGGGACCCCGGGGAAACAATGAGCAGTTCTTC
CDR3: CASSPQGPRGNNEQFF

J: TRBJ1-4
V: TRBV5-3
size: -
D: TRBD1
DNA: TGTGCCAGAACGCCACCGGTTGAGGCTCGGTTTGGACAGGCTAATGAAAAACTGTTTTTT
CDR3: CARTPPVEARFGQANEKLFF

J: TRBJ2-1
V: TRBV7-3
size: few
D: -
DNA: TGTGCCAGCAGCTTACTCAGCGGAGGCGTGAATGAGCAGTTCTTC
CDR3: CASSLLSGGVNEQFF

J: TRBJ2-7
V: TRBV20-1
size: few
D: TRBD2
DNA: TGCAGTGCTAGGGAAACTAGCGGTTACTCCTACGAGCAGTACTTC
CDR3: CSARETSGYSYEQYF

J: TRBJ2-5
V: TRBV6-2/TRBV6-3
size: many
D: -
DNA: TGTGCCAGCAGTTTAAAAAAGACCCAGTACTTC
CDR3: CASSLKKTQYF

J: TRBJ2-1
V: TRBV7-6
size: many
D: TRBD2
DNA: TGTGCCAGCAGCTTAGCGTCAGCGGGAGAACCGTTAGAATACAATGAGCAGTTCTTC
CDR3: CASSLASAGEPLEYNEQFF

J: TRBJ2-7
V: TRBV28
size: -
D: -
DNA: TGTGCCAGCAGTTTCCTAAGCTACGAGCAGTACTTC
CDR3: CASSFLSYEQYF

J: TRBJ2-3
V: TRBV6-2/TRBV6-3
size: -
D: TRBD2
DNA: TGTGCCAGCAGTTACTCACTAGCGGGAGGAACAGATACGCAGTATTTT
CDR3: CASSYSLAGGTDTQYF

J: TRBJ2-1
V: TRBV4-3
size: many
D: TRBD2
DNA: TGCGCCAGCAGCCAAGAGGGGACTAGGAGGTCCTACAATGAGCAGTTCTTC
CDR3: CASSQEGTRRSYNEQFF

J: TRBJ2-1
V: TRBV12-3/TRBV12-4
size: few
D: -
DNA: TGTGCCAGCAGTTCTAAGCTAGGCAGCGGGTTCTACAATGAGCAGTTCTTC
CDR3: CASSSKLGSGFYNEQFF

J: TRBJ2-1
V: TRBV15
size: -
D: TRBD1
DNA: TGTGCCACAAAAACAGGGGATTCCTACAATGAGCAGTTCTTC
CDR3: CATKTGDSYNEQFF

J: TRBJ1-1
V: TRBV20-1
size: -
D: -
DNA: TGCAGTGCTAGAAGGCCCGCGGGCACTGAAGCTTTCTTT
CDR3: CSARRPAGTEAFF

J: TRBJ1-1
V: TRBV20-1
size: -
D: -
DNA: TGCAGTGCTAGGCTGGCGGGACGGTCGAACACTGAAGCTTTCTTT
CDR3: CSARLAGRSNTEAFF

J: TRBJ1-2
V: TRBV6-1
size: -
D: -
DNA: TGTGCCAGCAGTGAAGCGCTTGGTCGGATTTATGGCTACACCTTC
CDR3: CASSEALGRIYGYTF

J: TRBJ1-2
V: TRBV14
size: many
D: -
DNA: TGTGCCAGCAGCCAAGAGTACACCTCCGTTACCTTC
CDR3: CASSQEYTSVTF

J: TRBJ2-7
V: TRBV28
size: few
D: -
DNA: TGTGCCAGCAGTTTAGGGGGGCTTGAGCAGTACTTC
CDR3: CASSLGGLEQYF

J: TRBJ1-2
V: TRBV20-1
size: few
D: TRBD1
DNA: TGCAGTGCTAGAGAACGAAACGTAACAGGGGGCCAGGGCTACACCTTC
CDR3: CSARERNVTGGQGYTF

J: TRBJ1-3
V: TRBV4-3
size: many
D: -
DNA: TGCGCCAGCAGCCAAGATGGGACCGCTTTCTCTGGAAACACCATATATTTT
CDR3: CASSQDGTAFSGNTIYF

J: TRBJ2-5
V: TRBV5-5
size: many
D: TRBD1
DNA: TGTGCCAGCAGCTTGCCGCGCCCGGACAGGGTACAAGAGACCCAGTACTTC
CDR3: CASSLPRPDRVQETQYF

J: TRBJ2-2
V: TRBV7-3
size: many
D: -
DNA: TGTGCCAGCAGCTCAACTAGTGCGAACACCGGGGAGCTGTTTTTT
CDR3: CASSSTSANTGELFF

J: TRBJ2-5
V: TRBV7-2
size: few
D: -
DNA: TGTGCCAGCAGCTTACGATGGGAGACCCAGTACTTC
CDR3: CASSLRWETQYF

J: TRBJ2-7
V: TRBV10-2
size: few
D: TRBD1
DNA: TGCGCCAGCAGTCCCGGGACAGGGAGCGAGCAGTACTTC
CDR3: CASSPGTGSEQYF

J: TRBJ2-7
V: TRBV9
size: many
D: -
DNA: TGTGCCAGCAGCGCAAGGACGGCTCCCGGGGAGCAGTACTTC
CDR3: CASSARTAPGEQYF

J: TRBJ1-5
V: TRBV2
size: few
D: -
DNA: TGTGCCAGCACCCTATCGGGTAGCAATCAGCCCCAGCATTTT
CDR3: CASTLSGSNQPQHF

J: TRBJ2-1
V: TRBV5-6
size: many
D: -
DNA: TGTGCCAGCAGCTTGGACGGGGGCGCCCCCCTGAGACGCGAGCAGTTCTTC
CDR3: CASSLDGGAPLRREQFF

J: TRBJ2-3
V: TRBV7-9
size: -
D: -
DNA: TGTGCCAGCAGCTCCACAGATACGCAGTATTTT
CDR3: CASSSTDTQYF